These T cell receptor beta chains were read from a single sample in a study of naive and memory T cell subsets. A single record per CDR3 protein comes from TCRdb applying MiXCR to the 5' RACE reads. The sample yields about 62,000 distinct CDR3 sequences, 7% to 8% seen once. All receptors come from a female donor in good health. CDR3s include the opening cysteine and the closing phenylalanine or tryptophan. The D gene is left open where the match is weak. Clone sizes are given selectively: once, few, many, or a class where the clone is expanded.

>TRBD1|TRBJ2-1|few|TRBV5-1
CASSFNTGGSYEQFF
TGCGCCAGCAGCTTTAATACAGGGGGTAGCTATGAGCAGTTCTTC
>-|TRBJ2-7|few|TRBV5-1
CASRALATQHEQYF
TGCGCCAGCAGGGCGCTAGCGACCCAACACGAGCAGTACTTC
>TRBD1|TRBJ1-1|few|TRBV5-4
CASSLAGTGLTGDTEAFF
TGTGCCAGCAGCTTGGCCGGGACAGGTCTTACGGGTGACACTGAAGCTTTCTTT
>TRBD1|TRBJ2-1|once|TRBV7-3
CASSSPGQGYNEQFF
TGTGCCAGCAGCTCGCCGGGACAGGGCTACAATGAGCAGTTCTTC
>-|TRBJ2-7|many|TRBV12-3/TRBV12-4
CASSLYYARGRNPKYF
TGTGCCAGCAGTTTGTACTACGCAAGAGGCCGAAACCCGAAGTACTTC
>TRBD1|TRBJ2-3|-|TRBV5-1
CASSLQTGGLTDTQYF
TGCGCCAGCAGCCTCCAGACAGGGGGCTTGACAGATACGCAGTATTTT
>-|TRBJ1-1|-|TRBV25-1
CASSTDLNTEAFF
TGTGCCAGCAGTACAGACCTGAACACTGAAGCTTTCTTT
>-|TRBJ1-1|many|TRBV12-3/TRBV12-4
CASSDTGTEAFF
TGTGCCAGCAGTGACACCGGGACTGAAGCTTTCTTT
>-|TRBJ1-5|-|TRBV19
CASSISGANKDQPQHF
TGTGCCAGTAGTATTTCGGGGGCAAACAAAGATCAGCCCCAGCATTTT
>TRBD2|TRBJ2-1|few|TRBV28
CASSQTSGTYNEQFF
TGTGCCAGCAGTCAGACTAGCGGGACCTACAATGAGCAGTTCTTC
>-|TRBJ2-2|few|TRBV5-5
CASSLGQVTGELFF
TGTGCCAGCAGCTTAGGCCAAGTCACCGGGGAGCTGTTTTTT
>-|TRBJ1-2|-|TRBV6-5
CASSTQNYGYTF
TGTGCCAGCAGTACACAGAACTATGGCTACACCTTC
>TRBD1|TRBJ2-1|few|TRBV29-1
CSFARQGARWGEQFF
TGCAGCTTCGCCCGACAGGGGGCCCGGTGGGGTGAGCAGTTCTTC
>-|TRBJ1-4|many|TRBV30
CAWSITAEKLFF
TGTGCCTGGAGTATCACAGCCGAAAAACTGTTTTTT
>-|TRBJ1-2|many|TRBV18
CASSQVSGFDYGYTF
TGTGCCAGCTCACAAGTGTCGGGTTTTGACTATGGCTACACCTTC
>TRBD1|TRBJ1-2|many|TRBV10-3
CAISERQGDSNYGYTF
TGTGCCATCAGTGAGAGACAGGGAGACTCTAACTATGGCTACACCTTC
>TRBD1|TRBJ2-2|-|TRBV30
CAWSLPDRDGTGELFF
TGTGCCTGGAGTCTTCCGGACAGGGATGGGACCGGGGAGCTGTTTTTT
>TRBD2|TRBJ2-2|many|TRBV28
CASSTSSAGVTGELFF
TGTGCCAGCAGTACCTCTTCCGCGGGAGTCACCGGGGAGCTGTTTTTT